This T cell receptor (beta chain) was sequenced for a study of early T cells in non-severe SARS-CoV-2 infection. From the 5' RACE reads, TCRdb called clonotypes with MiXCR, one entry per CDR3 protein. The sample holds 25,000 to 35,000 distinct CDR3 sequences, over 6.5% seen once. This clonotype was seen repeatedly, ten times or more. The CDR3 has 13 amino acids. Germline CDR1 and CDR2: SNHLY and FYNNEI. Trimming at V came to 5 bases and at J to 5 bases, leaving 3 bases not matched to a gene. Source material: whole blood. The chain has TRBV2 and TRBJ1-2; 9 nucleotides line up with TRBD1. The source of this sequence is an adult who was a healthcare worker with PCR-confirmed SARS-CoV-2 infection or an uninfected control (not recorded which). This chain's CDR3 is CASSWTGEYGYTF. The CDR3 DNA is TGTGCCAGCAGTTGGACAGGGGAATATGGCTACACCTTC.